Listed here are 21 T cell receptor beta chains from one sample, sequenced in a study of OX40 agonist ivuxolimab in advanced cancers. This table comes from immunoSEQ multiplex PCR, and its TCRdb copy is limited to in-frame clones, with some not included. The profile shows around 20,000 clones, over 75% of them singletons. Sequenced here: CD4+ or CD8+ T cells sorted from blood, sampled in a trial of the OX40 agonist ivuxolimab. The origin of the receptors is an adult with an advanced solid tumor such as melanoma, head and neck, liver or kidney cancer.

The CDR3: CASGGQPQHF. CDR3 bases: TGTGCCAGCGGAGGCCAGCCCCAGCATTTT. The chain recombines TRBV28 with TRBJ1-5; no clear D gene. V lost 8 bases and J 7 bases, leaving 6 bases between the germline ends. The CDR3 contains 10 residues. CDR1 MDHEN and CDR2 SYDVKM come from the germline V gene.

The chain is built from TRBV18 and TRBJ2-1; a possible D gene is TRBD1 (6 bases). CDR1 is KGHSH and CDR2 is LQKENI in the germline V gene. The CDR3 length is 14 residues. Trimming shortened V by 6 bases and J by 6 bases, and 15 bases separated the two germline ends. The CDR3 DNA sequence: TGTGCCAGCTCCCCTAGAACAGGGTTCAATGAGCAGTTCTTC. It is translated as CASSPRTGFNEQFF.

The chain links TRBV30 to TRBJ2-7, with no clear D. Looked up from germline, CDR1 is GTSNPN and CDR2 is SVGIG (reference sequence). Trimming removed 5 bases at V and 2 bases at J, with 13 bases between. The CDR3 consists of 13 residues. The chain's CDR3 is CAWSLRATYEQYF. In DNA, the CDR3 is TGTGCCTGGTCACTTAGGGCCACCTACGAGCAGTACTTC.

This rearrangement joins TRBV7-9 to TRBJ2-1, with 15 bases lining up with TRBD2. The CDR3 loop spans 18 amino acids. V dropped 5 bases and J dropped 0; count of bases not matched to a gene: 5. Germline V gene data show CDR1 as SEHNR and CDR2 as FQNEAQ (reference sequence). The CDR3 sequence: CASSPGTSGGSSYNEQFF. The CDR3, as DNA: TGTGCCAGCAGCCCCGGGACTAGCGGGGGGAGCTCCTACAATGAGCAGTTCTTC.

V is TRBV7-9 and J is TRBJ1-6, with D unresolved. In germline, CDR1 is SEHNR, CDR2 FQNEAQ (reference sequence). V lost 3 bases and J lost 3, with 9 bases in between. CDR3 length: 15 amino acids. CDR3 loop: CASSLNTVYNSPLHF. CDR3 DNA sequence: TGTGCCAGCAGCTTGAACACGGTCTATAATTCACCCCTCCACTTT.

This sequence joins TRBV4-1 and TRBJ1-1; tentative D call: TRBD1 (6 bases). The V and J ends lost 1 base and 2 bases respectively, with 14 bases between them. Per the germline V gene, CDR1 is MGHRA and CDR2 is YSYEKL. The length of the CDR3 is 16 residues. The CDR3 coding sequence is TGCGCCAGCAGCCAAGCGACAGGTGGGGCCAACACTGAAGCTTTCTTT. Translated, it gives CASSQATGGANTEAFF.

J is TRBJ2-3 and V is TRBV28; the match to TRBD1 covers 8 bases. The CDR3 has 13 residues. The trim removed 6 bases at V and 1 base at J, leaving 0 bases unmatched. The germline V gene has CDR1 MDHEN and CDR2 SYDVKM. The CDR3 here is CASRTGGTDTQYF. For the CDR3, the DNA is TGTGCCAGCAGGACAGGGGGCACAGATACGCAGTATTTT.

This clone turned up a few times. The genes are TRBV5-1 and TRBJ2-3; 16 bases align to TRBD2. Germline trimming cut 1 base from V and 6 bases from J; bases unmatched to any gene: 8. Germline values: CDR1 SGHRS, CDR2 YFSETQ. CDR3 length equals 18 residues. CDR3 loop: CASSLPGTSGGAEDTQYF. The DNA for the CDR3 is TGCGCCAGCAGCTTGCCCGGGACTAGCGGGGGGGCCGAGGATACGCAGTATTTT.

CDR3 region: CASGTSGRGNEQFF. The CDR3 nucleotides read TGTGCCAGTGGAACTAGCGGGAGAGGCAATGAGCAGTTCTTC. V is TRBV19 and J is TRBJ2-1, with 11 bases that match TRBD2. The CDR3 has 14 residues. Germline V lookup: CDR1 LNHDA, CDR2 SQIVND (reference sequence). V trimming: 8 bases; J trimming: 6 bases; junction bases outside the gene matches: 6.

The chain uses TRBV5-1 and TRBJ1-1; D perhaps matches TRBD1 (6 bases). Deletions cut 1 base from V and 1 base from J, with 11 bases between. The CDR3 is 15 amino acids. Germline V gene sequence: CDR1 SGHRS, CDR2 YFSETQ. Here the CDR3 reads CASSLRGLGNTEAFF. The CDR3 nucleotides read TGCGCCAGCAGCTTGCGGGGGCTAGGGAACACTGAAGCTTTCTTT.

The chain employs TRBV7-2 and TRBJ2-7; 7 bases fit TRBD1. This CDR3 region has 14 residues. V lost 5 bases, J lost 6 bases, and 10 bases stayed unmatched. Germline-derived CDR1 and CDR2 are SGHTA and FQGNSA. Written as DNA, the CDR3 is TGTGCCAGCAGCGCACACAGGGGTGAGACCGAGCAGTACTTC. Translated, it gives CASSAHRGETEQYF.

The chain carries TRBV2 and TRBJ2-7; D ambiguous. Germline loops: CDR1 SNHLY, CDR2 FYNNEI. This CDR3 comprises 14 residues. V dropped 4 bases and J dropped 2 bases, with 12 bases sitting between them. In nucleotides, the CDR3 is TGTGCCAGCAGTGGGGTCTTCCCACCCTACGAGCAGTACTTC. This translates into CASSGVFPPYEQYF. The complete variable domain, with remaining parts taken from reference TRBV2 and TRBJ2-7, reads EPEVTQTPSHQVTQMGQEVILRCVPISNHLYFYWYRQILGQKVEFLVSFYNNEISEKSEIFDDQFSVERPDGSNFTLKIRSTKLEDSAMYFCASSGVFPPYEQYFGPGTRLTVT.

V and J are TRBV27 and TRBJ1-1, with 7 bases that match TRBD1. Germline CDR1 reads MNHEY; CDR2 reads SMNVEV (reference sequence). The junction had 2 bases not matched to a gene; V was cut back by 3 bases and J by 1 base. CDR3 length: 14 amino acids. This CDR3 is CASSFRTGNTEAFF. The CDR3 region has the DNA TGTGCCAGCAGTTTTCGGACAGGGAACACTGAAGCTTTCTTT.

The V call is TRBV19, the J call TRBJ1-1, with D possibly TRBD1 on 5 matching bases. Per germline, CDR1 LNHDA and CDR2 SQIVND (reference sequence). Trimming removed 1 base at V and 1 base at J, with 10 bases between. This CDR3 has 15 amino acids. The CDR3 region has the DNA TGTGCCAGTAGTATAGTCGACAGCTGGAACACTGAAGCTTTCTTT. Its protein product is CASSIVDSWNTEAFF.

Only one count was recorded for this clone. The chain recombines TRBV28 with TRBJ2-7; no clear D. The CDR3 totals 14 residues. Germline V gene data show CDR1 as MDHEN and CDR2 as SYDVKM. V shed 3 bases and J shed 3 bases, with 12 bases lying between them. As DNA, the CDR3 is TGTGCCAGCAGTTTTAGGCAAAAGGGCTACGAGCAGTACTTC. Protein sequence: CASSFRQKGYEQYF.

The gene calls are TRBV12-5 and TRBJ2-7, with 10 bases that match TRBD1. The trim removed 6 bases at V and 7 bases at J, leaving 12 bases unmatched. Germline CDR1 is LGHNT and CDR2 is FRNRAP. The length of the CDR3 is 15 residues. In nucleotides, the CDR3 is TGTGCTAGTGGATCCGGGACAGGGGCCTTACGGGAGCAGTACTTC. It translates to CASGSGTGALREQYF. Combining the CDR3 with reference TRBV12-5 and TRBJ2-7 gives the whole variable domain DARVTQTPRHKVTEMGQEVTMRCQPILGHNTVFWYRQTMMQGLELLAYFRNRAPLDDSGMPKDRFSAEMPDATLATLKIQPSEPRDSAVYFCASGSGTGALREQYFGPGTRLTVT.

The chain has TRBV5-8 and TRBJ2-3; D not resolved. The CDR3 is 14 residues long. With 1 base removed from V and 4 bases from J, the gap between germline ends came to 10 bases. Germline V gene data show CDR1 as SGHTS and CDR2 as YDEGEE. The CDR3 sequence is CASSLFSSADTQYF. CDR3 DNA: TGTGCCAGCAGCTTGTTCTCCTCCGCAGATACGCAGTATTTT.

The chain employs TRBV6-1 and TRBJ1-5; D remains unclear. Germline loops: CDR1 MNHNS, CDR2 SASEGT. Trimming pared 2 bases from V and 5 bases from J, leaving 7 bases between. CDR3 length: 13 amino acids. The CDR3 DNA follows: TGTGCCAGCAGTGAACAGGCATATCAGCCCCAGCATTTT. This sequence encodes CASSEQAYQPQHF.

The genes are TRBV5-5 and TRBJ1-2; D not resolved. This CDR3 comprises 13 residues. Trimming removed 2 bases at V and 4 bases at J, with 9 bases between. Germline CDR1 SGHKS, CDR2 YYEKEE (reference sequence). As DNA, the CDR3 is TGTGCCAGCAGCTTCGATGGGAGCTATGGCTACACCTTC. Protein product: CASSFDGSYGYTF.

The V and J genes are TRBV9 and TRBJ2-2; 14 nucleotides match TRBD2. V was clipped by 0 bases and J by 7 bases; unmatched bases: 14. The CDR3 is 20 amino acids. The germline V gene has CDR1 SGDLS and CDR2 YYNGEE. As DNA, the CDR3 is TGTGCCAGCAGCGTAGGGTCGAGTTGGGGACTAGCGGGAGCTGGCGGGGAGCTGTTTTTT. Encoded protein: CASSVGSSWGLAGAGGELFF.

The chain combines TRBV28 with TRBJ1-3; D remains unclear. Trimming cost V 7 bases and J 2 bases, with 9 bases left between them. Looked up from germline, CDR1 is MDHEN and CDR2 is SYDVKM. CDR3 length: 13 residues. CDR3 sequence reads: CASTRLTGNTIYF. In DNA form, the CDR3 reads TGTGCCAGCACCCGGCTGACTGGAAACACCATATATTTT.